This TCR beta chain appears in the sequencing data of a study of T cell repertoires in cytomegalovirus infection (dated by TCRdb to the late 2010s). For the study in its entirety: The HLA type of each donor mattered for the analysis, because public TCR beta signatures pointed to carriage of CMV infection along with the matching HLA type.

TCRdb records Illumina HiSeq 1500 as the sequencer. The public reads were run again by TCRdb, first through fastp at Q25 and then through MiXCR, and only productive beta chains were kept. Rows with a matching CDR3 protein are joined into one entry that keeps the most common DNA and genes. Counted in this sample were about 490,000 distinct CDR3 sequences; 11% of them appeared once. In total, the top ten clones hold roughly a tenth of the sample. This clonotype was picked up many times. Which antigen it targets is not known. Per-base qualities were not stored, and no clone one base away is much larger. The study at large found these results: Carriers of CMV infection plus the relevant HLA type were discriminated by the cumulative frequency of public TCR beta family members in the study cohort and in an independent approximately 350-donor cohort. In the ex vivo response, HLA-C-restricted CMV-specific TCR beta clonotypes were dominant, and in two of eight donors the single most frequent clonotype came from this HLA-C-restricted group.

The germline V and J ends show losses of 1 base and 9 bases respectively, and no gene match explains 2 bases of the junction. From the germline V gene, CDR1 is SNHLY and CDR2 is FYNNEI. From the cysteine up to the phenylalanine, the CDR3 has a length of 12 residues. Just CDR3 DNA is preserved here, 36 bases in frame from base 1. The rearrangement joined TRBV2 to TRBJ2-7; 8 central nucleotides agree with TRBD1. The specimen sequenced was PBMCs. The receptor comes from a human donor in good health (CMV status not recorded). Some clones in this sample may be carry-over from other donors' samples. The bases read TGTGCCAGCAGTGAAGGGACAGGGAGGCAGTACTTC. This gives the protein CASSEGTGRQYF.